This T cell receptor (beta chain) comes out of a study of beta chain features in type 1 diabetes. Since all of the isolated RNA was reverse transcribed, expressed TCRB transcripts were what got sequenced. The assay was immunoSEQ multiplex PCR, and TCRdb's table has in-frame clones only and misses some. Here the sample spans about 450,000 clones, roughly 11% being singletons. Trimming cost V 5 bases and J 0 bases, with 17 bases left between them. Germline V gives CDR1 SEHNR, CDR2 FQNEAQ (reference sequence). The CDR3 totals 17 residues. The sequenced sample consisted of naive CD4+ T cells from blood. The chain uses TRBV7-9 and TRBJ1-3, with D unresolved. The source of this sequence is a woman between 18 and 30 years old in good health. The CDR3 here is CASSPLNLILSGNTIYF. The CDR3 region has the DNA TGTGCCAGCAGCCCCCTGAATCTTATCCTCTCTGGAAACACCATATATTTT.